The entry below describes one T cell receptor beta chain. Its antigen is still unknown. The data belong to a study of cytomegalovirus exposure and HLA in healthy donors. Whole-study results and caveats: CMV serostatus was the sole immune exposure information available. The study designated over 150 TCR beta chains cytomegalovirus-associated.

It was with 60 Vbeta and 13 Jbeta primers that the PCR ran. Here immunoSEQ multiplex PCR was the method, and the copy in TCRdb shows in-frame clones only, minus some. The data hold 93,000 or so clones, with around 61% observed a single time. Germline trimming cut 4 bases from V and 7 bases from J; bases unmatched to any gene: 15. This CDR3 is built from 16 residues. Germline CDR1 SGHNT, CDR2 YENEEA. At sampling all donors were nominally healthy, likely with unrecorded immune exposures. The sequenced sample consisted of PBMCs. V is TRBV11-3 and J is TRBJ2-7, with TRBD1 identical over 8 bases. The TCR originated in a woman aged 45-60 years in good health and CMV-seronegative. Here the CDR3 DNA reads TGTGCCAGCAGCTCAAACTACCCGACAGGGGCCGCGGAGCAGTACTTC. It codes for CASSSNYPTGAAEQYF.